The clone carrying this T cell receptor beta chain was detected only once. Sequencing used immunoSEQ multiplex PCR; TCRdb keeps in-frame clones, though not all of them. The sample includes tens of thousands of clones, about 90% seen only once; the top ten take 0.45% to 0.65%. The data originate from a study of T cell changes during pregnancy in multiple sclerosis. Germline assignment: CDR1 SGHTA and CDR2 FQGNSA. The CDR3 is made up of 14 amino acids. Trimming removed 0 bases from V and 7 bases from J, with 10 bases in between. This receptor was taken from a female donor with multiple sclerosis, enrolled in a pregnancy study. Specimen: CD4+ T cells from peripheral blood mononuclear cells, collected before pregnancy. V gene TRBV7-2 combines with J gene TRBJ2-1; D remains unclear. In DNA form, the CDR3 reads TGTGCCAGCAGCTTAGCTATTAGTGAGAATGAGCAGTTCTTC. Residues: CASSLAISENEQFF.